This T cell receptor beta chain was observed in a study of T cells in Graves' hyperthyroidism and ophthalmopathy. Findings and caveats of the study: Ophthalmopathy was told apart from stable hyperthyroidism by a 13 V-J model.

Stable Graves' hyperthyroidism meant no ophthalmopathy progression within 18 months. Of note for this clonotype: Its antigen is undetermined. Relative to the germline gene, one junction end is altered; a read error may explain this.

The length of the CDR3 is 15 residues. Germline V gene sequence: CDR1 SGHTA, CDR2 FQGNSA. There were TCR beta CDR3 regions amplified from RNA transcripts. RT-PCR in the first round (using the HTBI primer set) targeted the TCR CDR3. TCRdb ran MiXCR on the multiplex PCR reads and lists one entry per CDR3 protein. The repertoire holds about 320,000 distinct CDR3 sequences, around 16% seen once, with around 35% in the top ten. The sample comprised blood. The sequence derives from a man between 25 and 39 years old with Graves' hyperthyroidism. This chain connects TRBV7-2 to TRBJ1-3; D possibly corresponds to TRBD1 (6 bases). Written as DNA, the CDR3 is TGTGCCAGCAGTTTAGGGGGGGGGCTTGGAAACACCATATATTTT. This encodes CASSLGGGLGNTIYF.